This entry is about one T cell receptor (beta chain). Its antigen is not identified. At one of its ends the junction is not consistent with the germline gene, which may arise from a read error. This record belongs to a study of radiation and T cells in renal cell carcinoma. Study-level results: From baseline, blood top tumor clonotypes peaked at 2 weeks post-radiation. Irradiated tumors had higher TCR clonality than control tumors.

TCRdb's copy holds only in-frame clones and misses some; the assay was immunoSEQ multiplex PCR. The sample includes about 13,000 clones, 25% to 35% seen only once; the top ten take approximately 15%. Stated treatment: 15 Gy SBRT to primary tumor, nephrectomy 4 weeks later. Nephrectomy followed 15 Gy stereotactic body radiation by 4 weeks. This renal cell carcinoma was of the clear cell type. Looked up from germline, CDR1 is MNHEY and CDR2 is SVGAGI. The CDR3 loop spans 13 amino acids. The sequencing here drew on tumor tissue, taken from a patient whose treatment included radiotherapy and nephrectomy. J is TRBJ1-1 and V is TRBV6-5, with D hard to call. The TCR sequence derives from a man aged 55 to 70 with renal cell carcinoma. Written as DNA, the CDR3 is TGTGCCAGCAGTTACTTTGGTGGGAGTCGGTTGATCTTT. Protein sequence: CASSYFGGSRLIF.